The subject of this entry is one TCR beta chain. Its cognate antigen has yet to be identified. Per-base qualities were not stored, and no clone one base away is much larger. CDR1 and CDR2 (SGHVS, FQNEAQ) derive from the germline V gene. From its cysteine to its phenylalanine, the CDR3 spans 14 amino acids. The kept DNA is CDR3 alone, 42 bases in frame from the first base. A distance of 10 bases separates the germline ends of V and J, which lose 5 bases and 2 bases respectively. TCRbeta CDR3 regions were amplified from genomic DNA by means of the immunoSEQ Assay, a bias-controlled multiplex PCR. As for the authors' bioinformatics: The number of nucleated cells in each sample was estimated by amplification of reference gene primers within the assay. To quantify the absolute abundance of each unique TCRbeta CDR3 rearrangement, sequence reads were collapsed and filtered. For each sample, productive Simpson clonality was calculated as the square root of Simpson's diversity index over productive rearrangements. TCRdb provides this immuneACCESS table in a form limited to in-frame rearrangements. Some clones are lacking; in checked studies, under half of them reflect an unresolved V gene, and why the rest are absent is not known. The DNA was the basis for D and trimming; V, J and clone size are from that table. The sample includes about 350,000 clones, with roughly 90% observed a single time. The ten largest clones take up 1% of the sample.

The sample originates from a study of blood T cell repertoires in COVID-19 (dated by TCRdb to the early 2020s). About the full investigation: Samples from collaborators originated in the United States, Italy and Spain and spanned both the acute and convalescent phases of COVID-19. Sample metadata almost always included a de-identified subject ID, COVID-19 status, age in years and sex. The samples were drawn from the first 160 participants of the ongoing ImmuneRACE study and from 950 to 1,500 subjects provided by 6 global collaborators. The prospective study material was composed of cDNA or gDNA derived from T cells, B-cell-depleted T cells, or PBMCs. Where HLA class I and class II types were available, the types were taken from metadata supplied by the sample provider, not from assay-based typing. The repertoires were made available in a free public database intended to serve as a resource for research on the immune response to SARS-CoV-2. Subjects who had been exposed to COVID-19, were actively infected with it, or had recovered from it provided the deeply sampled blood TCRbeta repertoires that made up the dataset. What the authors observed across the whole study: The quantity of clinical and demographic metadata differed by source and by participant and was supplied without curation.

Participants in the prospective study were aged roughly 18 to 100 years, lived in under 30 United States geographic areas, and enrolled through a virtual design. In the prospective study, participants were assigned to cohorts based on the clinical history participants reported in a screening survey and a study questionnaire. ImmuneRACE Cohort 3 recovered participants were defined by two consecutive negative NP/OP PCR tests, healthcare professional clearance, or symptom resolution. In the prospective study, whole blood, serum and a nasopharyngeal or oropharyngeal swab were collected from each participant by mobile phlebotomists. Prospective study participants could optionally give additional blood draws and questionnaires over an approximately 2-month period. Before DNA extraction, blood samples from the prospective study were shipped at room temperature or frozen.

This receptor chain uses TRBV7-8 and TRBJ1-3; a tentative D match to TRBD1 spans 5 bases. The receptor's source is a woman between 25 and 40 years old who had recovered from COVID-19. Sequencing used PBMCs or T cells enriched from blood (not recorded which). This receptor has the CDR3 CASSPGVAGNTIYF. Here is the DNA: TGTGCCAGCAGCCCGGGGGTGGCTGGAAACACCATATATTTT.